These 19 T cell receptor beta chains came from one sample sequenced in a study of PD-L1 blockade in urothelial cancer (dated by TCRdb to about 2017). The library was produced with the immunoSEQ multiplex PCR assay. TCRdb provides this immuneACCESS table in a form limited to in-frame rearrangements. Some clones are lacking; in checked studies, under half of them reflect an unresolved V gene, and why the rest are absent is not known. The sample table contains about 63,000 clones; only one count was recorded for about 86% of them. Of the sample, about 2.9% falls within the top ten clones. Explained via the paper, the time point label denotes: pretreatment peripheral blood. Sequencing was performed on PBMCs, taken around atezolizumab (anti-PD-L1) treatment. All receptors derive from a man aged 65-85 years with urothelial cancer.

The chain is built from TRBV7-9 and TRBJ2-3; 9 bases fit TRBD2. Germline trimming cut 5 bases from V and 0 bases from J; bases unmatched to any gene: 6. The CDR3 spans 16 residues. Germline V gives CDR1 SEHNR, CDR2 FQNEAQ (reference sequence). In DNA form, the CDR3 reads TGTGCCAGCAGCCCCCGACTAGCGGCTAGCACAGATACGCAGTATTTT. Translating it yields CASSPRLAASTDTQYF.

This clone was counted only a few times. This sequence joins TRBV28 and TRBJ1-5, with TRBD1 as a possible D gene (6 bases). The CDR3 contains 15 residues. With 6 bases removed from V and 2 bases from J, the gap between germline ends came to 14 bases. In germline, CDR1 is MDHEN, CDR2 SYDVKM. CDR3 sequence: CASRSQGGGNQPQHF. The CDR3 DNA reads TGTGCCAGCAGGTCACAGGGAGGGGGCAATCAGCCCCAGCATTTT.

This chain uses TRBV5-1 with TRBJ1-2; possibly TRBD1 for D (6 bases). Germline CDR1 SGHRS, CDR2 YFSETQ. This CDR3 comprises 14 residues. V was clipped by 4 bases and J by 5 bases, with 15 bases between them. The CDR3, as DNA: TGCGCCAGCAGCGCCAGGGGTGACGGGTATGGCTACACCTTC. Amino acids: CASSARGDGYGYTF. The whole variable domain, remainder taken from reference TRBV5-1 and TRBJ1-2, is KAGVTQTPRYLIKTRGQQVTLSCSPISGHRSVSWYQQTPGQGLQFLFEYFSETQRNKGNFPGRFSGRQFSNSRSEMNVSTLELGDSALYLCASSARGDGYGYTFGSGTRLTVV.

This chain joins TRBV30 and TRBJ2-5; TRBD1 is a possible D gene (5 bases). V lost 2 bases to trimming and J lost 4 bases, with 5 bases between them. This CDR3 is 11 amino acids long. Per germline, CDR1 GTSNPN and CDR2 SVGIG (reference sequence). As DNA, the CDR3 is TGTGCCTGGAGTAGGGGAGAGACCCAGTACTTC. Translated: CAWSRGETQYF.

The J gene is TRBJ2-1, the V gene TRBV6-6; 14 bases map to TRBD2. This CDR3 spans 16 amino acids. V shed 2 bases, J shed 6 bases, and the junction held 3 bases outside the gene matches. Germline-derived CDR1 and CDR2 are MNHNY and SVGAGI (reference sequence). DNA of the CDR3: TGTGCCAGCAGTTACCCCGGACTAGCGGGAGGCAATGAGCAGTTCTTC. This gives the protein CASSYPGLAGGNEQFF.

This clone was seen just once. The rearrangement joins TRBV20-1 to TRBJ2-3; possible D gene TRBD2, 6 bases. There are 10 residues in the CDR3. V was pared by 6 bases and J by 14 bases, with 15 bases between. Looked up from germline, CDR1 is DFQATT and CDR2 is SNEGSKA (reference sequence). The CDR3 loop reads CSALREFAYF. In nucleotides, the CDR3 is TGCAGTGCCCTACGGGAGTTCGCGTATTTT.

The chain links TRBV29-1 to TRBJ2-7; D possibly corresponds to TRBD2 (7 bases). From germline, CDR1 is SQVTM and CDR2 ANQGSEA. Trimming took 4 bases from V and 3 from J, leaving 10 bases between them. The CDR3 spans 12 residues. The CDR3 nucleotides read TGCAGCGTTGTAGGGGGGGGCTACGAGCAGTACTTC. This gives the protein CSVVGGGYEQYF.

The chain has TRBV2 and TRBJ1-2; 7 bases are a match to TRBD1. The CDR3 is 14 residues long. The germline CDR1 and CDR2 sequences are SNHLY and FYNNEI. V gave up 7 bases and J gave up 4 bases; unmatched junction bases: 9. The CDR3: CASTQEGAGYGYTF. The DNA for the CDR3 is TGTGCCAGCACCCAGGAGGGGGCCGGCTATGGCTACACCTTC.

The chain joins TRBV11-1 to TRBJ1-3; the D gene is possibly TRBD1 (5 bases). V was trimmed by 4 bases and J by 0 bases, leaving 7 bases between them. Germline V CDR1 and CDR2: SGHAT, FQDESV (reference sequence). This CDR3 region has 14 residues. The DNA for the CDR3 is TGTGCCAGCAGCTCGACAGTCTCTGGAAACACCATATATTTT. Translated, it gives CASSSTVSGNTIYF.

V gene TRBV6-6 combines with J gene TRBJ2-1; D might be TRBD1 (6 bases). The CDR3 consists of 15 residues. V dropped 2 bases and J dropped 3 bases, with 11 bases sitting between them. Germline CDR1 reads MNHNY; CDR2 reads SVGAGI (reference sequence). The CDR3: CASSYQGTIYNEQFF. In nucleotides, the CDR3 is TGTGCCAGCAGTTACCAGGGGACCATCTACAATGAGCAGTTCTTC.

This sequence joins TRBV27 and TRBJ2-1, with 9 positions matching TRBD2. The CDR3 runs 17 residues. CDR1 and CDR2 (germline): MNHEY, SMNVEV (reference sequence). The junction had 12 bases not matched to a gene; V was cut back by 2 bases and J by 7 bases. The CDR3 nucleotides read TGTGCCAGCAGTTTAACCTATAGCGGGAGTGGTTGGAATGAGCAGTTCTTC. Protein: CASSLTYSGSGWNEQFF.

A few counts support this clone. The J gene is TRBJ2-3, the V gene TRBV5-4; no definite D call. CDR3 length: 14 residues. The germline V gene encodes CDR1 SGHNT and CDR2 YYREEE (reference sequence). The germline V and J ends were trimmed by 0 bases and 0 bases, with 5 bases remaining between them. The CDR3 bases are TGTGCCAGCAGCTTGGTTCAGAGCACAGATACGCAGTATTTT. Its translation: CASSLVQSTDTQYF. Filled out from reference TRBV5-4 and TRBJ2-3, the complete variable domain reads ETGVTQSPTHLIKTRGQQVTLRCSSQSGHNTVSWYQQALGQGPQFIFQYYREEENGRGNFPPRFSGLQFPNYSSELNVNALELDDSALYLCASSLVQSTDTQYFGPGTRLTVL.

The chain is built from TRBV28 and TRBJ2-1; TRBD2 aligns across 10 bases. Germline-derived CDR1 and CDR2 are MDHEN and SYDVKM. The CDR3 spans 15 residues. The junction had 4 bases not matched to a gene; V was cut back by 5 bases and J by 3 bases. CDR3 residues: CASSRSGGVYNEQFF. CDR3 nucleotides: TGTGCCAGCAGTCGGAGCGGGGGGGTCTACAATGAGCAGTTCTTC.

The V gene is TRBV5-1, the J gene TRBJ1-4; 7 bases align to TRBD1. J lost 5 bases, V lost 0 bases, and 4 bases had no gene match. CDR1 is SGHRS and CDR2 is YFSETQ in the germline V gene. The CDR3 is made up of 15 amino acids. The CDR3 DNA follows: TGCGCCAGCAGCTTGGCGACAGGGACGAATGAAAAACTGTTTTTT. Translating gives CASSLATGTNEKLFF.

The chain carries TRBV20-1 and TRBJ2-5; D is possibly TRBD2 (5 bases). Germline values: CDR1 DFQATT, CDR2 SNEGSKA (reference sequence). CDR3 length: 11 residues. V lost 7 bases to trimming and J lost 5 bases, with 11 bases between them. The CDR3 protein is CSGTLQETQYF. The CDR3 DNA reads TGCAGTGGGACTCTCCAGGAGACCCAGTACTTC.

This sequence joins TRBV7-9 and TRBJ2-5; 9 bases agree with TRBD2. This CDR3 has 16 amino acids. V was clipped by 2 bases and J by 3 bases; unmatched bases: 7. Germline V gene lookup returns CDR1 SEHNR and CDR2 FQNEAQ (reference sequence). CDR3 in DNA: TGTGCCAGCAGCTTACGCCAGACTAGCGGAAAAGAGACCCAGTACTTC. Protein product: CASSLRQTSGKETQYF.

This chain connects TRBV6-1 to TRBJ1-2; the match to TRBD1 covers 9 bases. Germline values: CDR1 MNHNS, CDR2 SASEGT. The CDR3 runs to 18 residues. Trimming removed 4 bases from V and 6 bases from J; junction bases left unmatched: 18. The CDR3 here is CASSATALDRGGGNGYTF. DNA for the CDR3: TGTGCCAGCAGTGCAACTGCTTTGGACAGGGGTGGTGGGAATGGCTACACCTTC.

This clone turned up a few times. J is TRBJ2-3 and V is TRBV5-1; D is unresolved. Trimming shortened V by 6 bases and J by 6 bases, and 17 bases separated the two germline ends. Germline V gives CDR1 SGHRS, CDR2 YFSETQ. The CDR3 consists of 14 residues. CDR3 bases: TGCGCCAGCAACTGGCAGGCCTCAATGGATACGCAGTATTTT. It is translated as CASNWQASMDTQYF. Full variable domain (outside the CDR3, taken from reference TRBV5-1 and TRBJ2-3): KAGVTQTPRYLIKTRGQQVTLSCSPISGHRSVSWYQQTPGQGLQFLFEYFSETQRNKGNFPGRFSGRQFSNSRSEMNVSTLELGDSALYLCASNWQASMDTQYFGPGTRLTVL.

CDR3 nucleotides: TGTGCCAGCAGCCTGGGACAGGGAACCTACGAGCAGTACTTC. Amino acid sequence: CASSLGQGTYEQYF. The chain is built from TRBV7-2 and TRBJ2-7, with TRBD1 matching 9 bases. V gave up 5 bases and J gave up 2 bases; unmatched junction bases: 4. This CDR3 comprises 14 residues. Per germline, CDR1 SGHTA and CDR2 FQGNSA.